These 11 T cell receptor beta chains share one sample of origin, sequenced in a study of T cells in Graves' hyperthyroidism and ophthalmopathy. RNA transcripts gave rise to amplified TCR beta CDR3 regions. HTBI primers drove first-round RT-PCR of the TCR CDR3. TCRdb independently ran MiXCR on the multiplex PCR reads; one entry per CDR3 protein. Of roughly 400,000 distinct CDR3 sequences listed, over 11% are singletons. The sample taken for sequencing was blood. The receptors shown here come from a man between 50 and 59 years old with Graves' ophthalmopathy.

J is TRBJ1-6 and V is TRBV12-3 or TRBV12-4, with D tentatively TRBD1 (5 bases). This CDR3 has 14 amino acids. Trimming left V 6 bases short and J 4 bases short, with 10 bases between. The CDR3 nucleotides read TGTGCCAGCAGGGACACCGATTATAATTCACCCCTCCACTTT. Its protein product is CASRDTDYNSPLHF.

This clonotype has just a few counts. The genes are TRBV7-9 and TRBJ1-5, with D unclear. The germline CDR1 and CDR2 sequences are SEHNR and FQNEAQ (reference sequence). V gave up 5 bases and J gave up 0 bases, with 8 bases separating them. The CDR3 loop spans 14 amino acids. The DNA of the CDR3 is TGTGCCAGCAGCCCTCAATATAGCAATCAGCCCCAGCATTTT. Encoded protein: CASSPQYSNQPQHF.

In this sample, this clonotype turned up many times. CDR3 sequence (DNA): TGTGCCTGGAGTGTGGACGCTGGGGAGCTGTTTTTT. Its translation: CAWSVDAGELFF. The rearrangement uses TRBV30 and TRBJ2-2; no clear D gene. CDR1 and CDR2 from the germline V gene are GTSNPN and SVGIG (reference sequence). V was clipped by 0 bases and J by 8 bases, with 7 bases between them. This CDR3 comprises 12 residues.

The chain uses TRBV6-1 and TRBJ2-7; D is ambiguous. Germline CDR1 and CDR2: MNHNS and SASEGT. The V gene lost 5 bases and the J gene lost 4 bases, with 15 bases spanning the gap. The CDR3 is made up of 14 amino acids. The DNA for the CDR3 is TGTGCCAGCAGTCCGAACGTCGCCGGATACGAGCAGTACTTC. This gives the protein CASSPNVAGYEQYF.

This clonotype was observed a handful of times. CDR3 loop: CSVQDRGDYGYTF. As DNA, the CDR3 is TGCAGCGTTCAGGACAGGGGAGACTATGGCTACACCTTC. The genes are TRBV29-1 and TRBJ1-2, with 9 bases lining up with TRBD1. The CDR3 is 13 residues long. From germline, CDR1 is SQVTM and CDR2 ANQGSEA. Losses at the gene ends were 5 bases for V and 3 bases for J; bases not matched to a gene: 4.

This clonotype was counted at least ten times. V gene TRBV30 combines with J gene TRBJ2-3; D gene uncertain. CDR3 length: 14 residues. CDR1 GTSNPN and CDR2 SVGIG come from the germline V gene (reference sequence). Between the trimmed V and J ends, which lost 8 bases and 0 bases, there was a span of 15 bases. Here the CDR3 DNA reads TGTGCCAGGGCCGAAACAACTAGCACAGATACGCAGTATTTT. This sequence encodes CARAETTSTDTQYF.

This clonotype was observed a few times. The DNA for the CDR3 is TGTGCCAGCAGAGGACAGAAGAGCACTGAAGCTTTCTTT. It specifies CASRGQKSTEAFF. The chain employs TRBV12-3 or TRBV12-4 and TRBJ1-1; TRBD1 might be the D (6 bases). This CDR3 contains 13 residues. Between the trimmed V and J ends, which lost 6 bases and 4 bases, there was a span of 12 bases.

This clonotype was observed at least ten times. The J gene is TRBJ1-2, the V gene TRBV27; a possible D gene is TRBD1 (5 bases). The CDR3 is 20 residues long. The germline V and J ends were trimmed by 3 bases and 0 bases, with 26 bases remaining between them. Germline lookup yields CDR1 MNHEY and CDR2 SMNVEV (reference sequence). This CDR3 reads CASSLRFGDGALVPNYGYTF. DNA for the CDR3: TGTGCCAGCAGTTTGAGATTCGGGGACGGAGCCTTGGTACCTAACTATGGCTACACCTTC.

A few counts support this clonotype. The chain uses TRBV29-1 and TRBJ1-5; a possible D gene is TRBD1 (5 bases). Trimming removed 6 bases at V and 0 bases at J, with 15 bases between. Germline V gives CDR1 SQVTM, CDR2 ANQGSEA. This CDR3 has 15 residues. The CDR3 loop is CSVSDRQNSNQPQHF. The CDR3 DNA reads TGCAGCGTATCCGACAGACAGAATAGCAATCAGCCCCAGCATTTT.

This clonotype was detected many times. This chain joins TRBV24-1 and TRBJ2-1; 9 nucleotides match TRBD1. The V gene's germline CDR1 is KGHDR and CDR2 SFDVKD. With V trimmed by 5 bases and J by 4 bases, 11 bases remained unmatched. There are 17 residues in the CDR3. The CDR3 is CATSVSWDRDTYNEQFF. The DNA for the CDR3 is TGTGCCACCAGTGTCAGTTGGGACAGGGACACTTACAATGAGCAGTTCTTC.

This clonotype came up many times. This chain links TRBV7-6 with TRBJ2-2; 7 bases map to TRBD1. Trimming took 1 base from V and 4 from J; bases not matched to a gene: 6. The CDR3 sequence is 16 residues long. CDR1 and CDR2 from the germline V gene are SGHVS and FNYEAQ. This CDR3 is CASSLGQGQSTGELFF. CDR3 nucleotides: TGTGCCAGCAGCTTAGGACAGGGCCAGAGCACCGGGGAGCTGTTTTTT.